This T cell receptor beta chain was sequenced for a study of OX40 agonist ivuxolimab in advanced cancers. Notes on the research overall: Ivuxolimab, which targeted the costimulatory receptor OX40 (CD134), was an agonistic, fully human IgG2 monoclonal antibody. Prior anti-PD-1, anti-PD-L1 or anti-CTLA-4 therapy was permitted, and checkpoint inhibitors had been received by more than 35% of dose-escalation patients. The monotherapy dose-escalation portion (N ≈ 50 patients) of the phase I ivuxolimab trial is reported in the paper. Three dose-escalation patients achieved partial responses, one with hepatocellular carcinoma and two with cutaneous melanoma. The point of sequencing TCRbeta in the periphery was to test whether ivuxolimab changed TCR sequence diversity and drove clonal T-cell expansion. In the dose-escalation cohort, 75% to 90% of patients were male, and the mean age was around 65 years with a range of roughly 20 to 80. Of the roughly 52 dose-escalation patients, hepatocellular carcinoma was present in about 20, melanoma in approximately 15, renal cell carcinoma in 9 and head and neck cancer in 9. Intravenous ivuxolimab was administered to patients every 2 weeks at six dose levels: 0.01, 0.1, 0.3, 1.5, 3 and 10 mg/kg. The paper's findings and limits, for the study overall: Low levels of normalized T-cell clonal expansion were also seen in some nonresponding patients. At doses of 0.1 to 3.0 mg/kg, clonal expansion of both CD4+ and CD8+ blood T cells was observed from baseline to week 6. In the 0.1-3.0 mg/kg groups, partial responders had among the lowest normalized peripheral clonal expansion, particularly in CD8+ T cells. The antigen specificity of the clonally expanded peripheral T cells was not determined. After ivuxolimab, expanded clones were on average more numerous among CD8+ T cells than among CD4+ T cells.

To sequence the TCRbeta CDR3 region, genomic DNA was isolated from the sorted cells. The immunoSEQ Assay was used for sequencing of TCRbeta CDR3 regions. TCRdb took over this immuneACCESS table, retaining in-frame rearrangements with V and J assigned. Such tables are incomplete; in checked studies, under half of the missing clones stem from an unresolved V gene, and the remainder is unexplained. Here the sample has tens of thousands of clones; about nine tenths occur a single time. The ten biggest clones cover around 0.76% of the sample. The trial excluded patients who had a history of autoimmune disease or were on systemic immunosuppression. Peripheral blood for TCR sequencing was drawn from every dose cohort at baseline, at cycle 4 day 1 and at cycle 7 day 1. The samples were taken from a phase I, first-in-human, multicenter, open-label dose-escalation trial of ivuxolimab. The trial enrolled adults with locally advanced or metastatic head and neck squamous cell, hepatocellular, melanoma or renal cell carcinoma. Before TCR sequencing, CD4+ T cells and CD8+ T cells were sorted from peripheral blood as separate populations.

Points on this clone: Its antigen is unknown. No per-base quality is available; no much larger clone lies one base away.

The CDR3 numbers 14 residues from cysteine through phenylalanine. CDR3 DNA only is kept here, 42 bases in frame from base 1. V is pared back by 1 base and J by 2 bases, with 6 bases lying between the germline termini. Taken from the germline V gene, the CDR1 and CDR2 loops are SGHAT and FQNNGV. Material: CD4+ or CD8+ T cells sorted from blood, obtained in a trial of the OX40 agonist ivuxolimab. This clonotype was obtained from an adult with an advanced solid tumor such as melanoma, head and neck, liver or kidney cancer. The rearrangement joined TRBV11-2 to TRBJ2-1, with TRBD2 tentatively as D gene (5 bases match). The nucleotides read TGTGCCAGCAGCTTAGCGGGAACCTACAATGAGCAGTTCTTC. Its translation is CASSLAGTYNEQFF.